The subject of this entry is one T cell receptor (beta chain). This clonotype occurred a few times. Its antigen remains unidentified. One base away there is no much larger clone; base qualities are not given. Trimming at the junction amounts to 6 bases on V and 4 bases on J, and the germline ends lie 9 bases apart. The cysteine opens and the phenylalanine closes a CDR3 of 12 amino acids. Only the CDR3 part of the read is kept: 36 bases, read in frame from the first base. CDR1 MDHEN and CDR2 SYDVKM are derived from the germline V gene. The data were obtained in a study of CD8 T cells in ankylosing spondylitis (dated by TCRdb to 2016 to 2017). About the study as a whole: The study set out to find disease-linked TCR variants by profiling T cell receptor beta repertoires in ankylosing spondylitis patients and healthy donors. Peripheral blood samples were taken, and synovial fluid was additionally collected from ankylosing spondylitis patients. The full study cohort comprised 25 ankylosing spondylitis patients and 110 or so healthy donors. General study outcomes and caveats: A TCR beta motif made up of seven or eight highly homologous amino acid variants appeared to be characteristic of blood from ankylosing spondylitis patients. Some of the motif variants had been reported before in the synovial fluid and blood of reactive arthritis patients, a finding that suggests common disease-initiation mechanisms. The disease-linked clones had a CD8+ phenotype and were found at relatively low frequencies in peripheral blood. Significant enrichment of the disease-linked clones was reported in matched synovial fluid samples from ankylosing spondylitis patients.

Sequenced using an Illumina HiSeq 2500. Quantitative 5'-RACE with molecular barcodes was the method used to prepare the TCR beta libraries. In the original analysis: A new computational method, built on a probabilistic model of VDJ rearrangement, was used to identify disease-linked TCR variants. TCRdb handled the public reads itself, with Q25 trimming in fastp and clone calling in MiXCR, and kept productive beta chains. For every CDR3 protein sequence, its rows merge into one entry that carries the most common genes and DNA. TCRdb, not the original authors, processed these V and J calls. The sample includes 230,000 or so distinct CDR3 sequences, with 20% to 30% observed a single time. The top ten clonotypes cover less than 0.75% of the sample.

Rearrangement joined TRBV28 to TRBJ1-1; no D gene call is confident. Input material: blood, either unsorted or a sorted T cell fraction (not recorded which). This TCR was sampled from a male donor with ankylosing spondylitis or in good health (not recorded which). The CDR3 region has the sequence CASREGGTEAFF. The nucleotide sequence is given as TGTGCCAGCAGGGAAGGCGGCACTGAAGCTTTCTTT.